Below, 30 T cell receptor beta chains from the same sample are listed, as sequenced in a study of identical twins (dated by TCRdb to 2015 to 2016). The method behind the library was 5' RACE. The sequencer listed for this sample is Illumina HiSeq 2000. TCRdb ran its own pipeline on the public reads, namely fastp trimming at Q25 and MiXCR clone calling, and kept in-frame beta chains. Identical CDR3 proteins give one entry, which carries the most common genes and DNA. The sample table holds approximately 600,000 distinct CDR3 sequences, of which under 8.5% were seen once. Clones ranked in the top ten supply roughly 1.6% of the sample. The sample also formed part of further work on yellow fever vaccine responses in identical twins.

Sequencing was carried out using PBMCs. Source of these receptors: a woman aged 18-29 years in good health.

A few counts support this clonotype. The chain couples TRBV14 to TRBJ1-1, with D tentatively TRBD1 (5 bases). Trimming took 5 bases from V and 8 from J, leaving 18 bases between them. Germline V gene data show CDR1 as SGHDN and CDR2 as FVKESK. The CDR3 is 14 amino acids. CDR3 protein: CASSSLSPGGEAFF. CDR3 DNA sequence: TGTGCCAGCAGCTCCCTCTCCCCGGGGGGGGAAGCTTTCTTT.

The J gene is TRBJ2-7, the V gene TRBV29-1; TRBD2 is a possible D gene (5 bases). Trimming cost V 3 bases and J 3 bases, with 12 bases left between them. The CDR3 extends over 13 amino acids. The germline V gene encodes CDR1 SQVTM and CDR2 ANQGSEA. The CDR3 reads CSVEGPGGYEQYF. The CDR3 DNA reads TGCAGCGTTGAGGGCCCAGGAGGCTACGAGCAGTACTTC.

The rearrangement uses TRBV20-1 and TRBJ1-2; no clear D gene. Germline CDR1 DFQATT, CDR2 SNEGSKA (reference sequence). Trimming shortened V by 3 bases and J by 3 bases, and 11 bases separated the two germline ends. There are 13 residues in the CDR3. This CDR3 reads CSARVERDYGYTF. The CDR3 nucleotides are TGCAGTGCTAGGGTCGAGAGGGACTATGGCTACACCTTC.

The CDR3 is CASSKKGGLAGESSYNEQFF. The CDR3 nucleotides are TGTGCCAGCAGCAAGAAAGGTGGACTAGCGGGGGAGAGCTCCTACAATGAGCAGTTCTTC. The genes are TRBV11-1 and TRBJ2-1, with 13 bases that match TRBD2. Trimming took 5 bases from V and 0 from J; bases not matched to a gene: 13. Germline CDR1 and CDR2: SGHAT and FQDESV (reference sequence). CDR3 length: 20 residues.

This clonotype occurred a few times. The chain links TRBV12-3 or TRBV12-4 to TRBJ1-1; D ambiguous. The CDR3 extends over 14 amino acids. V was pared by 0 bases and J by 5 bases, with 10 bases between. The chain's CDR3 is CASSLARLGTEAFF. DNA for the CDR3: TGTGCCAGCAGTTTAGCACGCTTAGGGACTGAAGCTTTCTTT.

This clonotype has a count of ten or more. The chain employs TRBV12-3 or TRBV12-4 and TRBJ1-2, with D possibly matching TRBD1 (6 bases). Trimming took off 3 bases at V and 5 bases at J, with 10 bases between the two ends. CDR3 length equals 13 residues. DNA of the CDR3: TGTGCCAGCAGTTTGGACAGCGGTTATGGCTACACCTTC. It encodes CASSLDSGYGYTF.

This clonotype has ten or more counts. The genes are TRBV7-9 and TRBJ2-7; 7 bases line up with TRBD1. With V trimmed by 3 bases and J by 5 bases, 7 bases remained unmatched. CDR1 is SEHNR, CDR2 FQNEAQ, per germline (reference sequence). The CDR3 is 14 residues long. The CDR3 region has the DNA TGTGCCAGCAGCTTCCCCGGGACAGCTCACGAGCAGTACTTC. Amino acids: CASSFPGTAHEQYF.

This clonotype occurred a few times. The chain couples TRBV6-6 to TRBJ2-4; TRBD2 aligns across 7 bases. Germline values: CDR1 MNHNY, CDR2 SVGAGI (reference sequence). This CDR3 spans 13 amino acids. Trimming took 7 bases from V and 11 from J; bases not matched to a gene: 11. For the CDR3, the DNA is TGTGCCAGCAAAGGTCCGGGGGGATTGGTTCAGTACTTC. Translating gives CASKGPGGLVQYF.

This chain joins TRBV5-1 and TRBJ2-1; 9 positions agree with TRBD2. Germline CDR1 is SGHRS and CDR2 is YFSETQ. Losses at the gene ends were 5 bases for V and 2 bases for J; bases not matched to a gene: 5. The CDR3 has 15 residues. CDR3 protein: CASSQAGGTYNEQFF. CDR3 nucleotide sequence: TGCGCCAGCAGTCAAGCGGGGGGCACCTACAATGAGCAGTTCTTC.

This clonotype was counted many times. This rearrangement joins TRBV6-5 to TRBJ1-2; D unclear. Germline V CDR1 and CDR2: MNHEY, SVGAGI. V lost 2 bases, J lost 4 bases, and 8 bases lay in between. The CDR3 is made up of 13 amino acids. The CDR3 sequence is CASSYGRTYGYTF. The CDR3 DNA follows: TGTGCCAGCAGTTACGGCCGGACCTATGGCTACACCTTC.

This clonotype was counted only a few times. The chain has TRBV20-1 and TRBJ1-2; 8 nucleotides line up with TRBD1. The CDR3 contains 14 residues. J gave up 4 bases and V 0 bases, and 4 bases lay outside the gene matches. CDR1 and CDR2 (germline): DFQATT, SNEGSKA (reference sequence). This CDR3 reads CSARDQGAAYGYTF. The CDR3 region has the DNA TGCAGTGCTAGAGATCAGGGGGCGGCCTATGGCTACACCTTC.

This clonotype turned up a few times. CDR3 region: CSARPGTGVTDTQYF. CDR3 coding DNA: TGCAGTGCTAGACCCGGGACAGGGGTCACAGATACGCAGTATTTT. J is TRBJ2-3 and V is TRBV20-1, with 10 nucleotides matching TRBD1. V gave up 2 bases and J gave up 2 bases; unmatched junction bases: 4. In germline, CDR1 is DFQATT, CDR2 SNEGSKA (reference sequence). CDR3 size: 15 residues.

There are many counts of this clonotype. V is TRBV7-6 and J is TRBJ2-2; TRBD2 agrees at 7 bases. Germline lookup yields CDR1 SGHVS and CDR2 FNYEAQ. The length of the CDR3 is 17 residues. Trimming took 0 bases from V and 5 from J; bases not matched to a gene: 9. The CDR3: CASSLARGRAKTGELFF. The CDR3 coding sequence is TGTGCCAGCAGCTTAGCGCGGGGGAGGGCCAAAACCGGGGAGCTGTTTTTT.

This clonotype turned up a few times. This chain links TRBV2 with TRBJ2-1; TRBD1 aligns across 8 bases. In germline, CDR1 is SNHLY, CDR2 FYNNEI. V lost 9 bases to trimming and J lost 12 bases; unmatched junction nucleotides: 16. This CDR3 is 14 amino acids long. The DNA for the CDR3 is TGTGCCAGGCCGACAGGGGTGAGTTCTGAAGTGCAGTTCTTC. This gives the protein CARPTGVSSEVQFF.

The chain is built from TRBV10-3 and TRBJ1-2; D unresolved. V lost 1 base, J lost 6 bases, and 6 bases lay in between. The CDR3 length is 12 residues. Per germline, CDR1 ENHRY and CDR2 SYGVKD. CDR3 in DNA: TGTGCCATCAGTGAGTTTCGTGATGGCTACACCTTC. It yields the protein CAISEFRDGYTF.

The chain carries TRBV5-6 and TRBJ2-7; D is ambiguous. The germline V gene has CDR1 SGHDT and CDR2 YYEEEE. Deletions cut 4 bases from V and 1 base from J, with 12 bases between. CDR3 size: 14 residues. CDR3 sequence reads: CASSLVEPSYEQYF. In DNA form, the CDR3 reads TGTGCCAGCAGCCTCGTCGAGCCATCCTACGAGCAGTACTTC.

V and J are TRBV6-1 and TRBJ1-4; TRBD1 aligns across 9 bases. The CDR3 is made up of 17 amino acids. Germline loops: CDR1 MNHNS, CDR2 SASEGT. V lost 6 bases, J lost 7 bases, and 15 bases stayed unmatched. Written as DNA, the CDR3 is TGTGCCAGCAGCCCAGTAGCGGGACAGGGAAGAAGTGAAAAACTGTTTTTT. Protein sequence: CASSPVAGQGRSEKLFF.

In its sample, this clonotype was seen many times. This chain uses TRBV5-1 with TRBJ2-1; TRBD2 agrees at 12 bases. The CDR3 covers 15 residues. V lost 0 bases and J lost 6; bases outside the gene matches: 1. Germline V gene sequence: CDR1 SGHRS, CDR2 YFSETQ. DNA for the CDR3: TGCGCCAGCAGCTTGGGACTAGCGGGAGCCAATGAGCAGTTCTTC. Its protein product is CASSLGLAGANEQFF. The full variable domain, with the rest looked up from reference TRBV5-1 and TRBJ2-1, is KAGVTQTPRYLIKTRGQQVTLSCSPISGHRSVSWYQQTPGQGLQFLFEYFSETQRNKGNFPGRFSGRQFSNSRSEMNVSTLELGDSALYLCASSLGLAGANEQFFGPGTRLTVL.

This clonotype turned up a few times. The rearrangement links TRBV20-1 to TRBJ2-2; D call uncertain. This CDR3 has 15 residues. Trimming removed 3 bases at V and 2 bases at J, with 13 bases between. Germline CDR1 DFQATT, CDR2 SNEGSKA (reference sequence). The DNA of the CDR3 is TGCAGTGCTAGTTCCCGGAAAACAAACACCGGGGAGCTGTTTTTT. This gives the protein CSASSRKTNTGELFF.

This clonotype was seen a few times. The chain employs TRBV29-1 and TRBJ1-1, with a possible D match to TRBD1 (6 bases). The CDR3 has 14 amino acids. V was pared by 4 bases and J by 6 bases, with 18 bases between. Germline loops: CDR1 SQVTM, CDR2 ANQGSEA. The CDR3 DNA reads as TGCAGCGTTGGAATTTGGCCAGGGGACCCTGAAGCTTTCTTT. Amino acid sequence: CSVGIWPGDPEAFF.

V and J are TRBV24-1 and TRBJ2-5; no clear D. The CDR3 runs to 12 residues. CDR1 KGHDR and CDR2 SFDVKD come from the germline V gene. The ends were cut back, 3 bases at V and 5 bases at J, with 6 bases in the middle. The CDR3 spells CATSDQRETQYF. CDR3 nucleotide sequence: TGTGCCACCAGTGATCAAAGGGAGACCCAGTACTTC.

The table lists this clonotype with a few counts. The chain couples TRBV20-1 to TRBJ2-1, with D perhaps matching TRBD2 (6 bases). CDR3 length equals 15 residues. V lost 6 bases and J lost 5, with 20 bases in between. Germline V gene data show CDR1 as DFQATT and CDR2 as SNEGSKA (reference sequence). The CDR3 spells CSAAPLAAAHNEQFF. The DNA of the CDR3 is TGCAGTGCAGCCCCCTTAGCGGCTGCTCACAATGAGCAGTTCTTC.

This chain uses TRBV7-9 with TRBJ2-7; D ambiguous. This CDR3 has 14 residues. V lost 4 bases and J 4 bases, leaving 14 bases between the germline ends. Per the germline V gene, CDR1 is SEHNR and CDR2 is FQNEAQ (reference sequence). In DNA, the CDR3 is TGTGCCAGCAGCTCCCCTTCCGCCGAGTACGAGCAGTACGTC. Protein: CASSSPSAEYEQYV.

This clonotype was found a few times. J is TRBJ2-2 and V is TRBV5-1; 12 bases align to TRBD2. The CDR3 is 16 amino acids. V shed 3 bases and J 6 bases; nucleotides not matched to a gene: 6. The germline CDR1 and CDR2 sequences are SGHRS and YFSETQ. The CDR3 DNA reads TGCGCCAGCAGCTCTCGACTAGCGGGAGATCCCGGGGAGCTGTTTTTT. It encodes CASSSRLAGDPGELFF.

Ten or more counts support this clonotype. This rearrangement joins TRBV11-3 to TRBJ2-1; D gene uncertain. V lost 6 bases and J lost 9, with 9 bases in between. The CDR3 runs 11 residues. CDR1 and CDR2 from the germline V gene are SGHNT and YENEEA. The CDR3 coding sequence is TGTGCCAGCAGTGCGAGTGCTGAGCAGTTCTTC. It yields the protein CASSASAEQFF.

V is TRBV7-8 and J is TRBJ2-1; 12 nucleotides agree with TRBD2. Losses at the gene ends were 5 bases for V and 6 bases for J; bases not matched to a gene: 5. Per germline, CDR1 SGHVS and CDR2 FQNEAQ. The CDR3 contains 15 residues. The CDR3 spells CASSHLAGGLNEQFF. The CDR3 DNA reads TGTGCCAGCAGCCACCTAGCGGGGGGGCTCAATGAGCAGTTCTTC. The full variable domain, completed using reference TRBV7-8 and TRBJ2-1, is GAGVSQSPRYKVAKRGQDVALRCDPISGHVSLFWYQQALGQGPEFLTYFQNEAQLDKSGLPSDRFFAERPEGSVSTLKIQRTQQEDSAVYLCASSHLAGGLNEQFFGPGTRLTVL.

The sample holds a few counts of this clonotype. V and J are TRBV15 and TRBJ2-7; 9 bases agree with TRBD1. J gave up 2 bases and V 7 bases, and 3 bases lay outside the gene matches. Germline lookup yields CDR1 LNHNV and CDR2 YYDKDF (reference sequence). This CDR3 comprises 13 residues. The CDR3 bases are TGTGCCACCACCGGACAGGGGACCTACGAGCAGTACTTC. Translated, it gives CATTGQGTYEQYF.

The rearrangement links TRBV9 to TRBJ1-1, with D unresolved. Per the germline V gene, CDR1 is SGDLS and CDR2 is YYNGEE. V lost 0 bases and J lost 8, with 5 bases in between. The CDR3 is made up of 11 amino acids. The CDR3 DNA reads TGTGCCAGCAGCGTAGGGCAGGAAGCTTTCTTT. Its protein product is CASSVGQEAFF.

This chain links TRBV5-6 with TRBJ2-7; D unclear. This CDR3 region has 14 residues. CDR1 SGHDT and CDR2 YYEEEE come from the germline V gene. Trimming cost V 9 bases and J 3 bases, with 19 bases left between them. The DNA for the CDR3 is TGTGCCATGGGCCCCGAGCTTGTCTGCTACGAGCAGTACGTC. Amino acids: CAMGPELVCYEQYV.

This clonotype was counted only a few times. V is TRBV29-1 and J is TRBJ1-2; the match to TRBD1 covers 9 bases. This CDR3 has 15 residues. With 4 bases clipped from V and 7 bases from J, the junction kept 13 bases outside the gene matches. Germline CDR1 and CDR2: SQVTM and ANQGSEA. DNA for the CDR3: TGCAGCGTTGGGTTTGAGACAGGGGGTCCAGCTGGCTACACCTTC. It translates to CSVGFETGGPAGYTF. Using reference TRBV29-1 and TRBJ1-2 for the parts outside the CDR3, the full variable domain is SAVISQKPSRDICQRGTSLTIQCQVDSQVTMMFWYRQQPGQSLTLIATANQGSEATYESGFVIDKFPISRPNLTFSTLTVSNMSPEDSSIYLCSVGFETGGPAGYTFGSGTRLTVV.